The 13 T cell receptor beta chains below were found in one sample sequenced in a study of blood T cells in healthy people across ages. Through a sample-barcoded 5' primer and a J-beta primer mix, a second PCR was run for roughly 6 to 12 cycles. Each CDR3 protein is one row after TCRdb ran MiXCR on the 5' RACE reads. This table has about a million distinct CDR3 sequences, roughly half appearing once. Sample: blood. These receptor sequences come from a woman between 55 and 75 years old in good health.

This clonotype was seen a few times. The chain combines TRBV28 with TRBJ2-1; D unresolved. Germline CDR1 and CDR2: MDHEN and SYDVKM. Trimming cost V 2 bases and J 4 bases, with 9 bases left between them. The CDR3 covers 14 residues. Here the CDR3 reads CASSLDGHYNEQFF. The CDR3 coding sequence is TGTGCCAGCAGTTTAGACGGGCATTACAATGAGCAGTTCTTC.

This sequence joins TRBV2 and TRBJ1-2; D uncertain. V lost 6 bases, J lost 8 bases, and 13 bases lay in between. The CDR3 extends over 12 amino acids. CDR1 is SNHLY, CDR2 FYNNEI, per germline. CDR3: CASRKILGGYTF. For the CDR3, the DNA is TGTGCCAGCAGGAAGATACTCGGGGGCTACACCTTC.

The V call is TRBV29-1, the J call TRBJ1-5; D is undetermined. V dropped 6 bases and J dropped 5 bases, with 17 bases sitting between them. The CDR3 has 14 amino acids. Germline V gene sequence: CDR1 SQVTM, CDR2 ANQGSEA. In DNA form, the CDR3 reads TGCAGCGTAGTAGCTGACGGTACTGATCAGCCCCAGCATTTT. This gives the protein CSVVADGTDQPQHF.

This rearrangement joins TRBV7-9 to TRBJ2-7, with no clear D. Trimming took off 1 base at V and 2 bases at J, with 9 bases between the two ends. The length of the CDR3 is 14 residues. The germline V gene has CDR1 SEHNR and CDR2 FQNEAQ (reference sequence). The chain's CDR3 is CASSLVQSPYEQYF. The CDR3 region has the DNA TGTGCCAGCAGCTTAGTACAAAGCCCCTACGAGCAGTACTTC.

The V gene is TRBV25-1, the J gene TRBJ1-5; TRBD1 might be the D (5 bases). The germline gives CDR1 MGHDK, CDR2 SYGVNS. The CDR3 is 14 residues long. The germline V and J ends were trimmed by 4 bases and 4 bases, with 11 bases remaining between them. The CDR3 nucleotides read TGTGCCAGCAGTGGGTCAGGGTCAAATCAGCCCCAGCATTTT. It is translated as CASSGSGSNQPQHF.

The genes are TRBV21-1 and TRBJ2-7; the DNA was not compared with TRBD1, the D call given in the table. TRBV21-1 is recorded as a pseudogene. The CDR3 has 14 residues. The chain's CDR3 is CASSVHIVLCEQYF. The CDR3 coding sequence is TGTGCCAGCAGTGTCCACATAGTTCTGTGCGAGCAGTACTTC.

The chain joins TRBV9 to TRBJ2-3, with TRBD2 matching over 7 bases. The J segment lost 2 bases and the V segment lost 2 bases, leaving 5 bases of the junction unmatched. This CDR3 contains 15 residues. CDR1 SGDLS and CDR2 YYNGEE come from the germline V gene. For the CDR3, the DNA is TGTGCCAGCAGCGTTACGGGAGGCACCACAGATACGCAGTATTTT. Residues: CASSVTGGTTDTQYF.

This clonotype showed up just a few times. This rearrangement joins TRBV29-1 to TRBJ1-2; D is perhaps TRBD1 (5 bases). Germline assignment: CDR1 SQVTM and CDR2 ANQGSEA. CDR3 size: 11 residues. Trimming cost V 8 bases and J 6 bases, with 13 bases left between them. CDR3 amino acids: CSIARGDGYTF. The DNA of the CDR3 is TGCAGCATTGCTCGGGGGGATGGCTACACCTTC.

This chain uses TRBV25-1 with TRBJ2-1; 9 bases align to TRBD1. The CDR3 totals 14 residues. The junction had 8 bases not matched to a gene; V was cut back by 6 bases and J by 8 bases. Germline V gene lookup returns CDR1 MGHDK and CDR2 SYGVNS. The CDR3: CASSEQGAGDEQFF. For the CDR3, the DNA is TGTGCCAGCAGCGAACAGGGGGCGGGAGATGAGCAGTTCTTC.

The J gene is TRBJ1-2, the V gene TRBV4-1, with a possible D match to TRBD1 (5 bases). This CDR3 is built from 14 residues. Trimming left V 1 base short and J 6 bases short, with 12 bases between. Germline V gene sequence: CDR1 MGHRA, CDR2 YSYEKL. The CDR3 nucleotides read TGCGCCAGCAGCCAAGTGGCAGGGAACCATGGCTACACCTTC. This sequence encodes CASSQVAGNHGYTF.

On this clonotype itself: A junction end diverges from the germline sequence, so it may reflect a read error. The V and J genes are TRBV5-1 and TRBJ2-1, with 11 bases lining up with TRBD1. This CDR3 is 14 amino acids long. Germline V CDR1 and CDR2: SGHRS, YFSETQ. The CDR3 sequence is CASRVGQGVGGQFF. CDR3 in DNA: TGTGCCAGCAGAGTGGGACAGGGGGTTGGGGGGCAGTTCTTC.

This rearrangement joins TRBV6-2 or TRBV6-3 to TRBJ1-6; D perhaps matches TRBD1 (6 bases). V was shortened by 7 bases and J by 9 bases, with 13 bases between the two germline ends. The CDR3 spans 13 residues. The V gene's germline CDR1 is MNHEY and CDR2 SVGEGT. For the CDR3, the DNA is TGTGCCAGCACGACGACAGGACGTTCACCCCTCCACTTT. It is translated as CASTTTGRSPLHF.

CDR3 sequence (DNA): TGTGCCAGCAGTACGCCCCCCGGGACAGGGGTTAACGAGCAGTACTTC. Protein product: CASSTPPGTGVNEQYF. The chain links TRBV2 to TRBJ2-7; 10 bases align to TRBD1. Trimming cost V 5 bases and J 5 bases; bases outside gene matches: 12. This CDR3 region has 16 residues. Germline V gene lookup returns CDR1 SNHLY and CDR2 FYNNEI.